Following are 21 T cell receptor beta chains from one sample sequenced in a study of OX40 agonist ivuxolimab in advanced cancers. The library was produced with the immunoSEQ multiplex PCR assay. The clones in this table, taken by TCRdb from immuneACCESS, are in-frame only. Not every clone is retained; where verified, under half of the shortfall comes from an unresolved V gene, and the cause of the rest is unknown. This sample comprises about 53,000 clones, around 90% of them detected only once. The ten largest clones represent around 10% of the sample. Sequences were derived from CD4+ or CD8+ T cells sorted from blood, sampled in a trial of the OX40 agonist ivuxolimab. The receptor set was obtained from an adult with an advanced solid tumor such as melanoma, head and neck, liver or kidney cancer.

This clone was counted once. This chain uses TRBV7-7 with TRBJ2-7; 11 positions match TRBD1. The CDR3 has 15 residues. V lost 5 bases, J lost 0 bases, and 3 bases stayed unmatched. CDR1 is SSHAT, CDR2 FNYEAQ, per germline (reference sequence). CDR3 sequence reads: CASSLGTGGSYEQYF. The CDR3 DNA follows: TGTGCCAGCAGCCTTGGGACAGGGGGCTCCTACGAGCAGTACTTC.

The V and J genes are TRBV11-2 and TRBJ2-3; D ambiguous. The CDR3 consists of 14 residues. V was clipped by 0 bases and J by 5 bases, with 9 bases between them. The germline gives CDR1 SGHAT, CDR2 FQNNGV. CDR3 protein: CASSLEVGLDTQYF. Here the CDR3 DNA reads TGTGCCAGCAGCTTAGAGGTTGGTTTAGATACGCAGTATTTT.

The V and J genes are TRBV19 and TRBJ1-5, with 9 nucleotides matching TRBD1. The CDR3 is 17 residues long. With 8 bases clipped from V and 2 bases from J, the junction kept 13 bases outside the gene matches. Looked up from germline, CDR1 is LNHDA and CDR2 is SQIVND (reference sequence). The CDR3 DNA sequence: TGTGCCAGTGGGGAACAGGGGGCTTATGGAGGCAATCAGCCCCAGCATTTT. Translation: CASGEQGAYGGNQPQHF.

On this clone: At one end the junction does not follow the germline gene, possibly because of a read error. The chain carries TRBV11-2 and TRBJ2-2; D remains ambiguous. Germline V lookup: CDR1 SGHAT, CDR2 FQNNGV. CDR3 length: 17 residues. CDR3 sequence (DNA): TGTGCCAGCAGCCCGCCTCCCGACCGACCAAACACCAGGGAGCTGTTTTTT. It codes for CASSPPPDRPNTRELFF.

V is TRBV15 and J is TRBJ1-2; 7 positions agree with TRBD1. This CDR3 comprises 15 residues. CDR1 is LNHNV and CDR2 is YYDKDF in the germline V gene (reference sequence). Trimming at V came to 5 bases and at J to 7 bases, leaving 13 bases not matched to a gene. This CDR3 is CATSATDRPLLGYTF. Written as DNA, the CDR3 is TGTGCCACCAGCGCCACGGACAGGCCCCTTCTTGGCTACACCTTC.

The count of this clone is one. The V gene is TRBV4-1, the J gene TRBJ2-2, with TRBD2 identical over 8 bases. The CDR3 consists of 15 residues. Germline V CDR1 and CDR2: MGHRA, YSYEKL. Losses at the gene ends were 0 bases for V and 7 bases for J; bases not matched to a gene: 4. Written as DNA, the CDR3 is TGCGCCAGCAGCCAAGATGCGGGAGGTATCGGGGAGCTGTTTTTT. The encoded protein is CASSQDAGGIGELFF.

V usage is TRBV9 and J usage is TRBJ1-2, with D possibly being TRBD1 (5 bases). The CDR3 consists of 12 residues. In germline, CDR1 is SGDLS, CDR2 YYNGEE. Trimming shortened V by 3 bases and J by 2 bases, and 5 bases separated the two germline ends. Written as DNA, the CDR3 is TGTGCCAGCAGCGAGGGGAACTATGGCTACACCTTC. This codes for CASSEGNYGYTF.

The chain joins TRBV6-6 to TRBJ1-1, with D tentatively TRBD1 (6 bases). CDR1 and CDR2 (germline): MNHNY, SVGAGI (reference sequence). Trimming removed 2 bases from V and 7 bases from J, with 11 bases in between. The length of the CDR3 is 13 residues. The CDR3 reads CASSYPGTLEAFF. The CDR3 DNA reads as TGTGCCAGCAGTTACCCTGGGACACTTGAAGCTTTCTTT.

The V call is TRBV5-8, the J call TRBJ1-2; no definite D call. The germline V and J ends were trimmed by 6 bases and 0 bases, with 18 bases remaining between them. This CDR3 is 16 amino acids long. Germline V gene sequence: CDR1 SGHTS, CDR2 YDEGEE. The CDR3 DNA is TGTGCCAGCAAACTTGGGATGGAGGGCTCTAACTATGGCTACACCTTC. Its translation: CASKLGMEGSNYGYTF. The whole variable domain, filled in from reference TRBV5-8 and TRBJ1-2, reads EAGVTQSPTHLIKTRGQQATLRCSPISGHTSVYWYQQALGLGLQFLLWYDEGEERNRGNFPPRFSGRQFPNYSSELNVNALELEDSALYLCASKLGMEGSNYGYTFGSGTRLTVV.

This clone was seen a handful of times. The V gene is TRBV25-1, the J gene TRBJ1-3; the D gene is possibly TRBD1 (5 bases). Germline CDR1 is MGHDK and CDR2 is SYGVNS. The CDR3 contains 15 residues. The germline V and J ends were trimmed by 4 bases and 0 bases, with 10 bases remaining between them. The CDR3 spells CASSVTGGSGNTIYF. The CDR3 bases are TGTGCCAGCAGTGTAACAGGCGGCTCTGGAAACACCATATATTTT.

This chain uses TRBV28 with TRBJ1-6; TRBD1 matches 10 bases. The ends lost 6 bases at V and 7 bases at J; junction bases unmatched: 0. The CDR3 is 13 amino acids. Germline CDR1 and CDR2: MDHEN and SYDVKM. CDR3 nucleotide sequence: TGTGCCAGCAGGGGACAGGGGAATTCACCCCTCCACTTT. This translates into CASRGQGNSPLHF.

This clone appeared a few times. The rearrangement joins TRBV6-1 to TRBJ2-7; D is uncertain. Germline V gene sequence: CDR1 MNHNS, CDR2 SASEGT. This CDR3 region has 11 residues. V was shortened by 4 bases and J by 4 bases, with 5 bases between the two germline ends. CDR3: CASSVGYEQYV. The CDR3 DNA reads TGTGCCAGCAGTGTGGGTTACGAGCAGTACGTC.

This chain joins TRBV19 and TRBJ2-7; the D is unclear. Germline CDR1 LNHDA, CDR2 SQIVND (reference sequence). V lost 3 bases, J lost 3 bases, and 6 bases lay in between. The CDR3 extends over 12 amino acids. The DNA of the CDR3 is TGTGCCAGTAGTATGAACGGCTACGAGCAGTACTTC. Its translation is CASSMNGYEQYF. The whole variable domain, filled in from reference TRBV19 and TRBJ2-7, reads DGGITQSPKYLFRKEGQNVTLSCEQNLNHDAMYWYRQDPGQGLRLIYYSQIVNDFQKGDIAEGYSVSREKKESFPLTVTSAQKNPTAFYLCASSMNGYEQYFGPGTRLTVT.

The chain carries TRBV6-5 and TRBJ1-5; no reliable D call. Trimming cost V 6 bases and J 15 bases, with 18 bases left between them. There are 12 residues in the CDR3. Germline V lookup: CDR1 MNHEY, CDR2 SVGAGI. CDR3 in amino acids: CASSSDTGPWHF. The CDR3 DNA is TGTGCCAGCAGCTCCGACACCGGGCCCTGGCATTTT.

This clone was counted once. The chain is built from TRBV14 and TRBJ2-5; TRBD1 agrees at 7 bases. This CDR3 contains 15 residues. The V gene's germline CDR1 is SGHDN and CDR2 FVKESK. Trimming took 1 base from V and 5 from J; bases not matched to a gene: 7. CDR3 bases: TGTGCCAGCAGCCAAGGAGGGGGCGCGTTTGAGACCCAGTACTTC. Amino acids: CASSQGGGAFETQYF.

The chain is built from TRBV5-8 and TRBJ2-3; tentatively, D is TRBD1 (6 bases). CDR3 length: 15 residues. Trimming pared 4 bases from V and 4 bases from J, leaving 16 bases between. CDR1 SGHTS and CDR2 YDEGEE come from the germline V gene. The CDR3 DNA is TGTGCCAGCAGCCCACAGACAGGACATGCAGATACGCAGTATTTT. Translated, it gives CASSPQTGHADTQYF.

This clone was observed a few times. DNA for the CDR3: TGTGCCAGCGCCATGGCGGTCATCTCTGGGGCCAACGTCCTGACTTTC. This sequence encodes CASAMAVISGANVLTF. The V call is TRBV27, the J call TRBJ2-6; no clear D gene. The germline V and J ends were trimmed by 8 bases and 0 bases, with 14 bases remaining between them. Germline V lookup: CDR1 MNHEY, CDR2 SMNVEV (reference sequence). CDR3 length: 16 amino acids.

In its sample, this clone was seen once. The V call is TRBV29-1, the J call TRBJ2-1; 12 bases match TRBD2. The V gene's germline CDR1 is SQVTM and CDR2 ANQGSEA. The V gene end was trimmed by 4 bases and the J gene end by 6 bases; junction bases not matched to a gene: 7. CDR3 size: 15 residues. For the CDR3, the DNA is TGCAGCGTTGGCGCGGGACTAGCGGGTCTCAATGAGCAGTTCTTC. It is translated as CSVGAGLAGLNEQFF.

V usage is TRBV7-6 and J usage is TRBJ2-1; the match to TRBD1 covers 7 bases. The junction had 8 bases not matched to a gene; V was cut back by 5 bases and J by 7 bases. The CDR3 consists of 14 residues. Germline loops: CDR1 SGHVS, CDR2 FNYEAQ. CDR3 sequence (DNA): TGTGCCAGCAGCCGAGGGGGCGTATGGAATGAGCAGTTCTTC. This gives the protein CASSRGGVWNEQFF.

V usage is TRBV10-3 and J usage is TRBJ1-1; no clear D gene. CDR3 length: 12 amino acids. Trimming removed 6 bases from V and 1 base from J, with 6 bases in between. CDR1 and CDR2 (germline): ENHRY, SYGVKD. CDR3 region: CAIRNRNTEAFF. In nucleotides, the CDR3 is TGTGCCATCAGAAACAGGAACACTGAAGCTTTCTTT.

This clone occurred a few times. The V gene is TRBV7-9, the J gene TRBJ2-5; TRBD1 aligns across 9 bases. Looked up from germline, CDR1 is SEHNR and CDR2 is FQNEAQ (reference sequence). The junction had 1 base not matched to a gene; V was cut back by 3 bases and J by 2 bases. The CDR3 extends over 14 amino acids. In DNA form, the CDR3 reads TGTGCCAGCAGCTTGGGGACAGGGCAAGAGACCCAGTACTTC. This encodes CASSLGTGQETQYF.